These 30 T cell receptor beta chains share one sample of origin, sequenced in a study of a mutant IDH1 vaccine in newly diagnosed glioma. As for time point: week 35, safety follow-up. Vaccination used 300 ug of mutant IDH1 20-mer peptide per dose, with topical imiquimod. The data were produced by immunoSEQ multiplex PCR, yet TCRdb's version contains in-frame clones alone and is incomplete. The sample carries around 31,000 clones, 78% recorded once. For these TCRs, the target antigens are not known. The specimen was PBMCs, collected from a glioma patient whose treatment included an IDH1 peptide vaccine. The receptors were sampled from a woman in her 40s with glioma.

This rearrangement joins TRBV4-3 to TRBJ1-4, with 10 positions matching TRBD1. This CDR3 has 15 residues. From germline, CDR1 is LGHNA and CDR2 YSLEER. V gave up 0 bases and J gave up 6 bases; unmatched junction bases: 1. As DNA, the CDR3 is TGCGCCAGCAGCCAAGAGGGACAGGGGTATGAAAAACTGTTTTTT. This gives the protein CASSQEGQGYEKLFF.

The gene calls are TRBV5-4 and TRBJ1-5, with TRBD1 matching over 10 bases. V was pared by 4 bases and J by 4 bases, with 5 bases of the junction left unmatched. Germline-derived CDR1 and CDR2 are SGHNT and YYREEE (reference sequence). The length of the CDR3 is 15 residues. The CDR3 DNA is TGTGCCAGCAGCCTGGACAGGGGGGAAAATCAGCCCCAGCATTTT. It translates to CASSLDRGENQPQHF.

The chain combines TRBV6-6 with TRBJ2-7, with D tentatively TRBD1 or TRBD2 (5 bases each). Trimming took off 2 bases at V and 5 bases at J, with 16 bases between the two ends. Germline CDR1 reads MNHNY; CDR2 reads SVGAGI (reference sequence). This CDR3 contains 15 residues. This CDR3 reads CASSYPRAGRNEQYF. In DNA, the CDR3 is TGTGCCAGCAGTTACCCCCGGGCAGGGAGAAACGAGCAGTACTTC.

J is TRBJ1-2 and V is TRBV10-3; unclear D gene. The ends were cut back, 6 bases at V and 5 bases at J, with 22 bases in the middle. There are 16 residues in the CDR3. Germline CDR1 ENHRY, CDR2 SYGVKD. The CDR3 spells CAISTNVRTDSYGYTF. The CDR3 DNA sequence: TGTGCCATCAGCACCAACGTCCGGACGGACTCATATGGCTACACCTTC.

The V call is TRBV5-1, the J call TRBJ1-2; 10 bases line up with TRBD1. This CDR3 region has 15 residues. Trimming cost V 2 bases and J 0 bases; bases outside gene matches: 1. CDR1 SGHRS and CDR2 YFSETQ come from the germline V gene. This chain's CDR3 is CASSFGTGANYGYTF. The CDR3 DNA follows: TGCGCCAGCAGCTTCGGGACAGGGGCTAACTATGGCTACACCTTC.

The chain recombines TRBV5-1 with TRBJ1-2; 7 nucleotides line up with TRBD1. The CDR3 runs 12 residues. J was trimmed by 8 bases and V by 4 bases; bases with no gene match: 5. Per the germline V gene, CDR1 is SGHRS and CDR2 is YFSETQ. The CDR3 is CASSTNRGGYTF. DNA of the CDR3: TGCGCCAGCAGCACGAACAGGGGAGGCTACACCTTC. Full variable domain (outside the CDR3, taken from reference TRBV5-1 and TRBJ1-2): KAGVTQTPRYLIKTRGQQVTLSCSPISGHRSVSWYQQTPGQGLQFLFEYFSETQRNKGNFPGRFSGRQFSNSRSEMNVSTLELGDSALYLCASSTNRGGYTFGSGTRLTVV.

This clone was observed a few times. V is TRBV11-2 and J is TRBJ1-2; the D gene is possibly TRBD1 (5 bases). V gave up 1 base and J gave up 7 bases, with 10 bases separating them. Looked up from germline, CDR1 is SGHAT and CDR2 is FQNNGV. CDR3 size: 13 residues. As DNA, the CDR3 is TGTGCCAGCAGCTTAGGCAGGGCCTCTGGCTACACCTTC. It translates to CASSLGRASGYTF.

The chain is built from TRBV18 and TRBJ1-2; the D is unclear. The CDR3 length is 11 residues. Germline V gene data show CDR1 as KGHSH and CDR2 as LQKENI. V lost 4 bases, J lost 7 bases, and 7 bases lay in between. The CDR3 DNA is TGTGCCAGCTCACTGCGAGGTGGCTACACCTTC. Translation: CASSLRGGYTF.

This clone occurred a few times. The chain combines TRBV19 with TRBJ2-7; TRBD1 matches 9 bases. This CDR3 region has 14 residues. In germline, CDR1 is LNHDA, CDR2 SQIVND (reference sequence). The V and J ends lost 3 bases and 3 bases, in that order; junction bases with no gene match: 3. The CDR3 bases are TGTGCCAGTAGTATGGGGGGACAGGGCTACGAGCAGTACTTC. Translated, it gives CASSMGGQGYEQYF.

The V gene is TRBV19, the J gene TRBJ2-7; 10 nucleotides agree with TRBD1. The CDR3 length is 15 residues. The germline V gene has CDR1 LNHDA and CDR2 SQIVND (reference sequence). V lost 5 bases, J lost 2 bases, and 6 bases stayed unmatched. The CDR3 DNA is TGTGCCAGTAGTGGCAGGACAGGGGGTCCCTACGAGCAGTACTTC. Amino acid sequence: CASSGRTGGPYEQYF.

The chain carries TRBV10-2 and TRBJ2-5; D may correspond to TRBD1 or TRBD2 (5 bases each). Germline V CDR1 and CDR2: WSHSY, SAAADI. CDR3 length equals 15 residues. Trimming left V 0 bases short and J 4 bases short, with 12 bases between. For the CDR3, the DNA is TGCGCCAGCAGTGAGTCGAGGGGTATAGTAGAGACCCAGTACTTC. This codes for CASSESRGIVETQYF.

V and J are TRBV5-6 and TRBJ1-3; unclear D gene. Trimming cost V 6 bases and J 7 bases, with 14 bases left between them. The length of the CDR3 is 13 residues. In germline, CDR1 is SGHDT, CDR2 YYEEEE. This chain's CDR3 is CASTIRLGNTIYF. CDR3 coding DNA: TGTGCCAGCACCATAAGATTGGGGAACACCATATATTTT.

The chain couples TRBV5-1 to TRBJ1-1, with 7 bases that match TRBD1. Trimming cost V 4 bases and J 4 bases; bases outside gene matches: 10. The CDR3 has 15 amino acids. In germline, CDR1 is SGHRS, CDR2 YFSETQ. CDR3 in DNA: TGCGCCAGCAGCCCTTACAGGGGTAGCGGCACTGAAGCTTTCTTT. This translates into CASSPYRGSGTEAFF.

This sequence joins TRBV18 and TRBJ2-3, with a tentative D call TRBD2 (6 bases). Trimming stripped 7 bases from V and 2 bases from J, with 16 bases between. The CDR3 is 15 residues long. Germline V gene lookup returns CDR1 KGHSH and CDR2 LQKENI. In DNA, the CDR3 is TGTGCCAGCTGCTGTGAGCGGGTGAACACAGATACGCAGTATTTT. It translates to CASCCERVNTDTQYF.

The rearrangement uses TRBV7-2 and TRBJ2-7; 7 nucleotides line up with TRBD1. There are 16 residues in the CDR3. Per the germline V gene, CDR1 is SGHTA and CDR2 is FQGNSA. The J segment lost 3 bases and the V segment lost 3 bases, leaving 11 bases of the junction unmatched. In nucleotides, the CDR3 is TGTGCCAGCAGCTTGTCGTCAGGGGGTGGGTACTACGAGCAGTACTTC. Encoded protein: CASSLSSGGGYYEQYF.

This rearrangement joins TRBV5-3 to TRBJ2-3, with TRBD2 as a possible D gene (6 bases). TRBV5-3 belongs to the ORF category, with a function that is uncertain. The CDR3 runs 16 residues. The V end lost 3 bases, the J end lost 2 bases, and 16 bases lay between the germline ends. CDR3 region: CARSWRGLYLTDTQYF. The CDR3 coding sequence is TGTGCCAGAAGCTGGAGGGGACTCTACCTCACAGATACGCAGTATTTT.

V is TRBV18 and J is TRBJ1-1; maybe TRBD1 (5 bases). This CDR3 has 14 residues. The V end was cut by 2 bases, the J end by 5 bases, with 12 bases between. CDR1 is KGHSH, CDR2 LQKENI, per germline. In nucleotides, the CDR3 is TGTGCCAGCTCACCAGAGGGGTGGGGAACTGAAGCTTTCTTT. Protein product: CASSPEGWGTEAFF.

The rearrangement links TRBV29-1 to TRBJ2-1; no firm D call. CDR1 is SQVTM, CDR2 ANQGSEA, per germline. The CDR3 is 13 amino acids. With 0 bases removed from V and 2 bases from J, the gap between germline ends came to 5 bases. CDR3 loop: CSVEETTYNEQFF. CDR3 nucleotides: TGCAGCGTTGAAGAGACGACCTACAATGAGCAGTTCTTC.

J is TRBJ1-2 and V is TRBV27; D remains ambiguous. Germline V gene sequence: CDR1 MNHEY, CDR2 SMNVEV (reference sequence). This CDR3 is 16 amino acids long. V lost 0 bases to trimming and J lost 4 bases, with 15 bases between them. The CDR3 DNA reads TGTGCCAGCAGTTTATCGAGTGGCAACCTACCCTATGGCTACACCTTC. Amino acid sequence: CASSLSSGNLPYGYTF.

The chain recombines TRBV7-9 with TRBJ2-1; perhaps TRBD2 as D (5 bases). Germline CDR1 SEHNR, CDR2 FQNEAQ (reference sequence). The V end lost 6 bases, the J end lost 0 bases, and 6 bases lay between the germline ends. The CDR3 loop spans 13 amino acids. The CDR3 nucleotides read TGTGCCAGCAGACGGGACTCCTACAATGAGCAGTTCTTC. Translation gives CASRRDSYNEQFF.

The V gene is TRBV4-3, the J gene TRBJ2-5; 11 positions match TRBD2. Per the germline V gene, CDR1 is LGHNA and CDR2 is YSLEER. V shed 0 bases, J shed 7 bases, and the junction held 4 bases outside the gene matches. This CDR3 comprises 15 residues. The CDR3 reads CASSQELAGGLTQYF. The CDR3 DNA follows: TGCGCCAGCAGCCAAGAGTTAGCGGGGGGGCTGACCCAGTACTTC.

This chain links TRBV19 with TRBJ1-2; TRBD1 aligns across 8 bases. Germline V gene sequence: CDR1 LNHDA, CDR2 SQIVND (reference sequence). This CDR3 has 15 amino acids. With V trimmed by 8 bases and J by 4 bases, 12 bases remained unmatched. DNA of the CDR3: TGTGCCAGTTTTCCAGGGGGCGAGGATGGCTATGGCTACACCTTC. Translating it yields CASFPGGEDGYGYTF.

The chain carries TRBV29-1 and TRBJ2-5, with 16 bases lining up with TRBD2. V shed 3 bases, J shed 6 bases, and the junction held 4 bases outside the gene matches. Germline values: CDR1 SQVTM, CDR2 ANQGSEA. The length of the CDR3 is 15 residues. The chain's CDR3 is CSVEGTSGGAQTQYF. The CDR3 DNA reads TGCAGCGTTGAGGGGACTAGCGGGGGGGCACAGACCCAGTACTTC.

This chain links TRBV27 with TRBJ1-1; D perhaps matches TRBD1 (5 bases). The ends were cut back, 2 bases at V and 11 bases at J, with 9 bases in the middle. The CDR3 spans 11 residues. Germline V CDR1 and CDR2: MNHEY, SMNVEV (reference sequence). Written as DNA, the CDR3 is TGTGCCAGCAGTTTAGGGGGTTCTGCTTTCTTT. Amino acids: CASSLGGSAFF.

This chain connects TRBV10-2 to TRBJ2-3; D call uncertain. The ends were cut back, 9 bases at V and 6 bases at J, with 10 bases in the middle. Germline CDR1 is WSHSY and CDR2 is SAAADI. The CDR3 has 11 amino acids. The DNA of the CDR3 is TGCGCCAGTTCCTTACTGGATACGCAGTATTTT. Its translation: CASSLLDTQYF.

J is TRBJ2-2 and V is TRBV6-1; TRBD1 agrees at 7 bases. CDR1 is MNHNS and CDR2 is SASEGT in the germline V gene. V shed 8 bases and J 4 bases; nucleotides not matched to a gene: 7. The CDR3 has 14 amino acids. For the CDR3, the DNA is TGTGCCAGCGAAGACAGGGTGGGCACCGGGGAGCTGTTTTTT. It specifies CASEDRVGTGELFF.

The J gene is TRBJ2-7, the V gene TRBV2, with D hard to call. With 4 bases removed from V and 2 bases from J, the gap between germline ends came to 3 bases. The CDR3 totals 11 residues. The V gene's germline CDR1 is SNHLY and CDR2 FYNNEI. DNA of the CDR3: TGTGCCAGCAGTGGCACCTACGAGCAGTACTTC. It is translated as CASSGTYEQYF.

This clone was observed once. The chain joins TRBV2 to TRBJ1-4; 9 bases match TRBD1. CDR1 SNHLY and CDR2 FYNNEI come from the germline V gene. Trimming removed 6 bases from V and 0 bases from J; junction bases left unmatched: 5. The CDR3 is 16 amino acids. The CDR3 DNA is TGTGCCAGCAGGGCCGGGACAGGGCCAACTAATGAAAAACTGTTTTTT. This encodes CASRAGTGPTNEKLFF.

Only a few counts were recorded for this clone. This chain joins TRBV6-5 and TRBJ2-5, with TRBD2 matching 13 bases. CDR1 is MNHEY and CDR2 is SVGAGI in the germline V gene. V lost 2 bases and J lost 4; bases outside the gene matches: 1. This CDR3 contains 15 residues. CDR3 residues: CASSYTSGGAETQYF. The CDR3 coding sequence is TGTGCCAGCAGTTACACTAGCGGGGGGGCAGAGACCCAGTACTTC.

The V gene is TRBV2, the J gene TRBJ2-7, with D tentatively TRBD2 (6 bases). Trimming shortened V by 11 bases and J by 5 bases, and 28 bases separated the two germline ends. Per the germline V gene, CDR1 is SNHLY and CDR2 is FYNNEI. The CDR3 is 16 residues long. CDR3 bases: TGTGCCTTTAAGCCGACTCCGGGACTGCTATACCACGAGCAGTACTTC. Translation gives CAFKPTPGLLYHEQYF.